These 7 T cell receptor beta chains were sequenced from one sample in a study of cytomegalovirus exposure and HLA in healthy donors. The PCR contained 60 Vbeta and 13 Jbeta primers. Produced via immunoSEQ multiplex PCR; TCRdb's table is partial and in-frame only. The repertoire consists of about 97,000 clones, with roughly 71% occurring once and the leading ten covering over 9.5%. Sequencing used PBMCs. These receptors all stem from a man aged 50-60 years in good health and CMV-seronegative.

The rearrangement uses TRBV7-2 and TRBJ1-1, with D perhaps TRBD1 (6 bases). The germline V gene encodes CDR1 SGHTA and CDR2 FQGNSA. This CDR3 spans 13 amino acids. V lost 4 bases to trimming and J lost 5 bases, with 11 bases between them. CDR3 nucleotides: TGTGCCAGCAGCTCATCCACAGGGACTGAAGCTTTCTTT. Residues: CASSSSTGTEAFF.

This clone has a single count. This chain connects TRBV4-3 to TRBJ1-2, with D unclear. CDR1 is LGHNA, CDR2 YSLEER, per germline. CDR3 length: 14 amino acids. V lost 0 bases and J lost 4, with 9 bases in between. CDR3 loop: CASSQDLRGYGYTF. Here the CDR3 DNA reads TGCGCCAGCAGCCAAGATTTGCGGGGCTATGGCTACACCTTC.

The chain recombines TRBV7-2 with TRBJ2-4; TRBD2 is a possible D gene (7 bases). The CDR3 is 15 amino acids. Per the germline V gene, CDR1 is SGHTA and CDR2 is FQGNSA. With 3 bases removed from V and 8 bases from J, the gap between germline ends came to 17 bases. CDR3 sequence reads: CASSFSWGGGDIQYF. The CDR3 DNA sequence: TGTGCCAGCAGCTTCTCTTGGGGGGGCGGGGACATTCAGTACTTC.

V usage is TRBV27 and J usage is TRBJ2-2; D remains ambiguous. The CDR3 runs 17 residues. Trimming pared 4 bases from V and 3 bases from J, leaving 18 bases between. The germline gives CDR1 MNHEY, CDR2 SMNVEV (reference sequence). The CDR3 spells CASSSRVSPEYTGELFF. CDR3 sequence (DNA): TGTGCCAGCAGTTCGCGAGTTTCTCCTGAATACACCGGGGAGCTGTTTTTT.

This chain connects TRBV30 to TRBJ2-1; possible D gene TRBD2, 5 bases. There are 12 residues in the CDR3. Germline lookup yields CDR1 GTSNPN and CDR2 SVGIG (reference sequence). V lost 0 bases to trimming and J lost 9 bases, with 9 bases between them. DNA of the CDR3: TGTGCCTGGAGTGTACTGGCGGGTGAGCAGTTCTTC. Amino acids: CAWSVLAGEQFF.

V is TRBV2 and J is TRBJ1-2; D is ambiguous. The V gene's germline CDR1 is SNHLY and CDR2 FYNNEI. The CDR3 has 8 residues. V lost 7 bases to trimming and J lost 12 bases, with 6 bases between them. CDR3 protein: CASNHNTF. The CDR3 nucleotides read TGTGCCAGCAACCACAACACCTTC.

For the CDR3, the DNA is TGTGCCAGCAGTACGGGGGACACAGATACGCAGTATTTT. This translates into CASSTGDTDTQYF. The gene calls are TRBV6-1 and TRBJ2-3, with a weak D call TRBD2 (6 bases). Looked up from germline, CDR1 is MNHNS and CDR2 is SASEGT. V dropped 5 bases and J dropped 2 bases, with 8 bases sitting between them. This CDR3 has 13 amino acids.